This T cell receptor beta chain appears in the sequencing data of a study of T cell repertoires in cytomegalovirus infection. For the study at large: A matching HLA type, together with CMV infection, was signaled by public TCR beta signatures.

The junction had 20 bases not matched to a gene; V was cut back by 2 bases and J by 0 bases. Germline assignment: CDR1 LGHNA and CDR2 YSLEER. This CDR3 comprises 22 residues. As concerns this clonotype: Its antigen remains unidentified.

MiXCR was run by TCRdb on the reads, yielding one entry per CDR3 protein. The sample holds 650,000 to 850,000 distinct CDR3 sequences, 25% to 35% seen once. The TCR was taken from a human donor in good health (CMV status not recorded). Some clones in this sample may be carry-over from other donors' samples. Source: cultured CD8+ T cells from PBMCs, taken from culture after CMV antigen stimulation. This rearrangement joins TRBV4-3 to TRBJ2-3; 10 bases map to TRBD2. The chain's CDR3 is CASSQNRDMPPPLAGSTDTQYF. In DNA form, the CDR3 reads TGCGCCAGCAGCCAAAACCGAGACATGCCCCCCCCACTAGCGGGGAGCACAGATACGCAGTATTTT.